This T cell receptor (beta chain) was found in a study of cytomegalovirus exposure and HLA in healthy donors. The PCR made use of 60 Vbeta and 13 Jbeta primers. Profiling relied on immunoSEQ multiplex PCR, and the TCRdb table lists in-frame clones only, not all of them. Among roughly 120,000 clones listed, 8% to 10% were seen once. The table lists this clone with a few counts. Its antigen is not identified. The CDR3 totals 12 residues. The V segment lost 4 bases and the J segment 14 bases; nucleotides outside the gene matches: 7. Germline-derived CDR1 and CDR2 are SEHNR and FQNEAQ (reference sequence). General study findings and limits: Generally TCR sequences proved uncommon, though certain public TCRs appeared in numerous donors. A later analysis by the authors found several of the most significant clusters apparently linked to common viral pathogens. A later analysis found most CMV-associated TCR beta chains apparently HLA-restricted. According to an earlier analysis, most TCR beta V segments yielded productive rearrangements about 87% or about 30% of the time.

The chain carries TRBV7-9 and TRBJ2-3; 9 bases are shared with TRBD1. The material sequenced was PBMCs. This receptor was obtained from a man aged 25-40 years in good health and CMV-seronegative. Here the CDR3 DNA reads TGTGCCAGCAGCTACCCGGGACAGGGAGCGTATTTT. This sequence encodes CASSYPGQGAYF. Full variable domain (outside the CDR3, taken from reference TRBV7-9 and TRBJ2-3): DTGVSQNPRHKITKRGQNVTFRCDPISEHNRLYWYRQTLGQGPEFLTYFQNEAQLEKSRLLSDRFSAERPKGSFSTLEIQRTEQGDSAMYLCASSYPGQGAYFGPGTRLTVL.